A selection of T cell receptor beta chains follows, all from one sample in a study of ipilimumab plus nivolumab after autologous stem cell transplantation. The method was immunoSEQ multiplex PCR; TCRdb's version includes in-frame clones alone and lacks a portion of them. The sample consists of 84,000 or so clones, more than 80% of them appearing once. Sequences were derived from PBMCs, sampled in a trial of ipilimumab plus nivolumab as post-transplant consolidation. The receptors were gathered from a male donor with diffuse large B-cell lymphoma. The CDR3 runs from the conserved cysteine through the conserved F or W. Each record gives: V gene, CDR3 protein.

>TRBV18
CASSTFGAQETQYF
>TRBV7-9
CASGQGWSGYTF
>TRBV18
CASSLDRVGEQFF
>TRBV6-1
CASSEEGDGETQYF
>TRBV7-2
CASSLDGDRGRQWTEAFF
>TRBV29-1
CSVGRMNTEAFF
>TRBV5-1
CASSLAEFSPGIQYF
>TRBV7-2
CASSLDLVSVADTQYF
>TRBV2
CASRSLSNRGPGTDTQYF
>TRBV19
CASSIKADGPYEQYF
>TRBV14
CASSPSRMSGYTF
>TRBV18
CASSPPGQGSYNEQFF
>TRBV4-1
CASSQDLAQRNTIYF
>TRBV7-9
CASSLAGGAYNEQFF
>TRBV7-2
CASSLVAGGFQETQYF
>TRBV5-1
CASSLGGTSGTDTQYF
>TRBV2
CASSVQYTGELFF
>TRBV30
CAWSVLGAGELFF
>TRBV5-1
CASSLADSLKNIQYF
>TRBV5-4
CASSRQSNYGYTF
>TRBV9
CASSVGSLVADTQYF
>TRBV5-1
CASSSTGGIQAGELFF
>TRBV7-2
CASSRRAGTDTQYF
>TRBV11-3
CASSQGTANTGELFF
>TRBV6-5
CASSYLGNSPLHF
>TRBV9
CASSVLSGFTDTQYF
>TRBV12-2
CASRLVGDRSLYEQYF
>TRBV9
CASSVGSLNTEAFF
>TRBV7-9
CASSLYFGQGDDEQYF
>TRBV5-1
CASSLGNPGGPQYF
>TRBV5-4
CASSRGGASYNEQFF
>TRBV7-6
CASSLVPLSGANVLTF
>TRBV9
CASSLTPGAATEAFF
>TRBV25-1
CASSESSISYEQYF
>TRBV30
CAWSFNGYEQYF
>TRBV15
CATSKDRGLAYGYTF
>TRBV9
CASSAGTSLDTQYF
>TRBV23-1
CASSQSNWGQGGPRGGGNEKLFF
>TRBV2
CASKPTGPNTEAFF
>TRBV7-9
CASTLGAGAGTDTQYF
>TRBV13
CASSLGGRAYNEQFF
>TRBV7-9
CASSPPRLATGELFF
>TRBV6-5
CASSTGGVTEAFF
>TRBV7-3
CASSLIPQGRPGELFF
>TRBV9
CASSVATAPQETQYF
>TRBV5-4
CASSGGAIATSTDTQYF
>TRBV6-5
CASSITGVGGYTF
>TRBV10-3
CAITRDIQRHGYTF
>TRBV4-3
CASSQDTGVSTDTQYF
>TRBV2
CASTAAPEYNSPLHF
>TRBV7-9
CASSLEGIAGAHEQYF
>TRBV5-1
CASSPGSPPVNEKLFF
>TRBV4-1
CASSQETGSSYNEQFF
>TRBV16
CASTQGWTTNTGELFF
>TRBV6-1
CASSARTGADTQYF